These 25 T cell receptor beta chains originate from one sample sequenced in a study of blood T cell repertoires in COVID-19. Data came from immunoSEQ multiplex PCR; TCRdb stores just in-frame clones and leaves some out. Among under 200,000 clones listed, about 82% were seen once. Sequenced: peripheral blood. Every receptor here comes from a man between 65 and 80 years old with active or convalescent COVID-19.

This clone was picked up a small number of times. The CDR3 coding sequence is TGTGCCAGCAGGGGCTGGGGGGAGGCGTACGAGCAGTACTTC. This encodes CASRGWGEAYEQYF. This chain connects TRBV27 to TRBJ2-7; D possibly corresponds to TRBD2 (6 bases). Germline values: CDR1 MNHEY, CDR2 SMNVEV (reference sequence). V lost 6 bases and J 4 bases, leaving 16 bases between the germline ends. The CDR3 loop spans 14 amino acids.

Only a few counts were recorded for this clone. The chain uses TRBV5-8 and TRBJ1-1, with D possibly matching TRBD1 (5 bases). The CDR3 covers 13 residues. Germline CDR1 is SGHTS and CDR2 is YDEGEE. Trimming removed 6 bases at V and 7 bases at J, with 16 bases between. The CDR3, as DNA: TGTGCCAGCAACTCCGGGGGGGACGGTGAAGCTTTCTTT. Protein sequence: CASNSGGDGEAFF.

As to this clone: A clone one base away is much larger, so this may be a read error. Other DNA sequences within the sample encode an identical CDR3. This chain joins TRBV2 and TRBJ1-1, with D perhaps TRBD1 (6 bases). Germline lookup yields CDR1 SNHLY and CDR2 FYNNEI. V lost 6 bases, J lost 1 base, and 9 bases lay in between. This CDR3 comprises 13 residues. The CDR3 protein is CASSEQGNTEAFF. The CDR3 region has the DNA TGTGCCAGCAGCGAACAGGGGAACACTGAAGCTTTCTTT. Combining the CDR3 with reference TRBV2 and TRBJ1-1 gives the whole variable domain EPEVTQTPSHQVTQMGQEVILRCVPISNHLYFYWYRQILGQKVEFLVSFYNNEISEKSEIFDDQFSVERPDGSNFTLKIRSTKLEDSAMYFCASSEQGNTEAFFGQGTRLTVV.

This chain joins TRBV2 and TRBJ1-2, with 10 bases fitting TRBD1. Germline CDR1 SNHLY, CDR2 FYNNEI. CDR3 length equals 13 residues. V dropped 7 bases and J dropped 7; count of bases not matched to a gene: 6. For the CDR3, the DNA is TGTGCCAGCATTGGGACAGGGGTCGCTGGCTACACCTTC. This gives the protein CASIGTGVAGYTF.

The rearrangement uses TRBV2 and TRBJ2-3; 9 bases agree with TRBD1. The CDR3 consists of 13 residues. V lost 5 bases, J lost 5 bases, and 2 bases stayed unmatched. CDR1 is SNHLY, CDR2 FYNNEI, per germline. The DNA for the CDR3 is TGTGCCAGCAGTACAGGGGGCGTAGATACGCAGTATTTT. Amino acids: CASSTGGVDTQYF.

V usage is TRBV30 and J usage is TRBJ1-4, with D uncertain. V was pared by 8 bases and J by 8 bases, with 18 bases between. Germline CDR1 and CDR2: GTSNPN and SVGIG (reference sequence). The CDR3 loop spans 13 amino acids. CDR3 bases: TGTGCCAGCCGACACTCCAGGAAAGAAAAACTGTTTTTT. As protein: CASRHSRKEKLFF.

The V gene is TRBV6-5, the J gene TRBJ1-2; D possibly corresponds to TRBD1 (5 bases). V was cut by 3 bases and J by 8 bases, with 13 bases left in between. The germline V gene has CDR1 MNHEY and CDR2 SVGAGI. This CDR3 spans 13 amino acids. CDR3 in DNA: TGTGCCAGCAGTTATTCCAGGACACTGGGCTACACCTTC. Translation gives CASSYSRTLGYTF.

The V call is TRBV7-8, the J call TRBJ2-3, with no clear D. The CDR3 runs to 15 residues. The germline gives CDR1 SGHVS, CDR2 FQNEAQ. Trimming cost V 3 bases and J 2 bases, with 12 bases left between them. The CDR3 sequence: CASSLGQTYTDTQYF. CDR3 DNA: TGTGCCAGCAGCTTGGGCCAAACTTACACAGATACGCAGTATTTT.

The V call is TRBV3-1 (or the pseudogene TRBV3-2), the J call TRBJ1-1, with 7 bases identical to TRBD1. The CDR3 covers 14 residues. Germline CDR1 is LGHDT and CDR2 is YNNKEL (reference sequence). Unmatched junction bases numbered 3, after V lost 3 bases and J lost 2 bases. Here the CDR3 DNA reads TGTGCCAGCAGCCACCGACAGGGAAACACTGAAGCTTTCTTT. Translated, it gives CASSHRQGNTEAFF.

This clone was picked up a small number of times. The CDR3: CASSPSAEATYEQYF. In DNA form, the CDR3 reads TGTGCCAGCTCACCGTCAGCGGAGGCCACCTACGAGCAGTACTTC. The V and J genes are TRBV18 and TRBJ2-7; TRBD2 might be the D (5 bases). Germline loops: CDR1 KGHSH, CDR2 LQKENI. V was trimmed by 3 bases and J by 2 bases, leaving 14 bases between them. There are 15 residues in the CDR3. Supplemented by reference TRBV18 and TRBJ2-7, the full variable domain reads NAGVMQNPRHLVRRRGQEARLRCSPMKGHSHVYWYRQLPEEGLKFMVYLQKENIIDESGMPKERFSAEFPKEGPSILRIQQVVRGDSAAYFCASSPSAEATYEQYFGPGTRLTVT.

The V call is TRBV5-1, the J call TRBJ1-1; 8 bases align to TRBD1. CDR1 SGHRS and CDR2 YFSETQ come from the germline V gene. The V and J ends lost 2 bases and 3 bases, in that order; junction bases with no gene match: 6. CDR3 length equals 15 residues. The CDR3 loop is CASSFSGTGDTEAFF. The CDR3 DNA sequence: TGCGCCAGCAGCTTCTCCGGGACAGGTGACACTGAAGCTTTCTTT.

This clone was picked up many times. This chain uses TRBV4-1 with TRBJ1-5; D is unresolved. CDR1 is MGHRA, CDR2 YSYEKL, per germline. V lost 1 base and J 4 bases, leaving 14 bases between the germline ends. The CDR3 is made up of 16 amino acids. This chain's CDR3 is CASSQGGVLGNQPQHF. CDR3 nucleotide sequence: TGCGCCAGCAGCCAAGGGGGAGTTCTTGGGAATCAGCCCCAGCATTTT.

The CDR3 coding sequence is TGTGCCAGCAGCCGGGGGACAGGCCAAGAGACCCAGTACTTC. This translates into CASSRGTGQETQYF. The chain uses TRBV3-1 (or the pseudogene TRBV3-2) and TRBJ2-5, with TRBD1 identical over 8 bases. CDR1 is LGHDT, CDR2 YNNKEL, per germline (reference sequence). J gave up 1 base and V 4 bases, and 2 bases lay outside the gene matches. The CDR3 runs 14 residues.

The chain joins TRBV4-1 to TRBJ1-4, with 9 nucleotides matching TRBD1. The germline gives CDR1 MGHRA, CDR2 YSYEKL. V gave up 8 bases and J gave up 7 bases; unmatched junction bases: 8. The CDR3 totals 14 residues. This CDR3 is CASSKGQGSEKLFF. CDR3 DNA: TGCGCCAGCTCAAAGGGACAGGGTAGTGAAAAACTGTTTTTT.

The table lists this clone with many counts. The V call is TRBV11-2, the J call TRBJ2-1; D gene uncertain. The CDR3 covers 16 residues. Germline lookup yields CDR1 SGHAT and CDR2 FQNNGV. Trimming took 2 bases from V and 0 from J, leaving 11 bases between them. CDR3 sequence: CASSLSADGSYNEQFF. The CDR3 DNA reads TGTGCCAGCAGCTTAAGTGCGGATGGCTCCTACAATGAGCAGTTCTTC.

The gene calls are TRBV12-3 or TRBV12-4 and TRBJ1-1, with D perhaps matching TRBD1 (5 bases). Between the trimmed V and J ends, which lost 6 bases and 3 bases, there was a span of 11 bases. The length of the CDR3 is 13 residues. The CDR3 DNA reads as TGTGCCAGCAGGCGGGGACGGCACACTGAAGCTTTCTTT. Its translation: CASRRGRHTEAFF.

The chain employs TRBV11-3 and TRBJ1-1; unclear D gene. The CDR3 has 14 residues. Germline V gives CDR1 SGHNT, CDR2 YENEEA. The V gene lost 5 bases and the J gene lost 1 base, with 11 bases spanning the gap. CDR3 region: CASSPGYPNTEAFF. CDR3 sequence (DNA): TGTGCCAGCAGCCCGGGTTACCCGAACACTGAAGCTTTCTTT.

This chain joins TRBV4-1 and TRBJ1-2; a possible D gene is TRBD1 (5 bases). Germline CDR1 MGHRA, CDR2 YSYEKL. V shed 1 base and J shed 8 bases, with 14 bases lying between them. The CDR3 contains 14 residues. CDR3 protein: CASSQVRRGEGYTF. CDR3 sequence (DNA): TGCGCCAGCAGCCAAGTACGAAGGGGTGAAGGCTACACCTTC.

The chain recombines TRBV5-1 with TRBJ2-1; 8 bases line up with TRBD1. The CDR3 is 15 amino acids. The V segment lost 1 base and the J segment 5 bases; nucleotides outside the gene matches: 5. CDR1 and CDR2 (germline): SGHRS, YFSETQ. The CDR3 spells CASSLIPGQDNEQFF. CDR3 DNA sequence: TGCGCCAGCAGCTTGATACCGGGACAGGACAATGAGCAGTTCTTC. Looking up the rest from reference TRBV5-1 and TRBJ2-1 gives the full variable domain: KAGVTQTPRYLIKTRGQQVTLSCSPISGHRSVSWYQQTPGQGLQFLFEYFSETQRNKGNFPGRFSGRQFSNSRSEMNVSTLELGDSALYLCASSLIPGQDNEQFFGPGTRLTVL.

The chain recombines TRBV4-3 with TRBJ1-3; 10 bases align to TRBD1. CDR1 is LGHNA, CDR2 YSLEER, per germline. V was clipped by 1 base and J by 2 bases; unmatched bases: 2. This CDR3 is 16 amino acids long. CDR3 sequence: CASSQATGGPGNTIYF. The CDR3 DNA reads as TGCGCCAGCAGCCAAGCGACAGGGGGCCCTGGAAACACCATATATTTT.

This clone was observed a single time. This CDR3 reads CASSSDRGRNTIYF. The CDR3 nucleotides are TGTGCCAGCAGCTCAGACAGAGGTAGAAACACCATATATTTT. The chain has TRBV7-9 and TRBJ1-3, with a tentative D call TRBD1 (5 bases). CDR3 size: 14 residues. V gave up 4 bases and J gave up 5 bases, with 12 bases separating them. The germline V gene has CDR1 SEHNR and CDR2 FQNEAQ (reference sequence).

This chain connects TRBV6-5 to TRBJ1-6; maybe TRBD1 (5 bases). CDR3 size: 13 residues. Germline lookup yields CDR1 MNHEY and CDR2 SVGAGI. V was pared by 11 bases and J by 5 bases, with 13 bases between. CDR3 sequence reads: CACGRGNNSPLHF. The CDR3 DNA reads TGTGCCTGCGGGAGGGGTAATAATTCACCCCTCCACTTT.

This CDR3 is CASSLAPQGAYYGYTF. Here the CDR3 DNA reads TGCGCCAGCAGCTTGGCCCCCCAGGGGGCTTACTATGGCTACACCTTC. The chain carries TRBV5-1 and TRBJ1-2; 8 bases agree with TRBD1. This CDR3 has 16 amino acids. Per germline, CDR1 SGHRS and CDR2 YFSETQ. V dropped 0 bases and J dropped 3; count of bases not matched to a gene: 7. Full variable domain (rest looked up from reference TRBV5-1 and TRBJ1-2): KAGVTQTPRYLIKTRGQQVTLSCSPISGHRSVSWYQQTPGQGLQFLFEYFSETQRNKGNFPGRFSGRQFSNSRSEMNVSTLELGDSALYLCASSLAPQGAYYGYTFGSGTRLTVV.

V is TRBV19 and J is TRBJ2-1, with D possibly matching TRBD2 (6 bases). The V end was cut by 5 bases, the J end by 2 bases, with 16 bases between. The CDR3 contains 16 residues. The germline CDR1 and CDR2 sequences are LNHDA and SQIVND (reference sequence). Here the CDR3 reads CASSSSAGLAYNEQFF. The DNA for the CDR3 is TGTGCCAGTAGTTCCTCAGCGGGTTTGGCCTACAATGAGCAGTTCTTC.

About this clone itself: Other DNA sequences within the sample encode an identical CDR3. The CDR3 DNA reads TGTGCCAGCAGCCAAGAGGGAGGGACTGAAGCTTTCTTT. Its protein product is CASSQEGGTEAFF. The V and J genes are TRBV3-1 (or the pseudogene TRBV3-2) and TRBJ1-1; D is unclear. Germline lookup yields CDR1 LGHDT and CDR2 YNNKEL (reference sequence). This CDR3 is built from 13 residues. V dropped 0 bases and J dropped 5 bases, with 7 bases sitting between them.